Below, 3 T cell receptor beta chains from the same sample are listed, as sequenced in a study of human thymus T cells. Corrective cardiac surgery supplied the resected thymus tissue. Only in-frame clones appear in the TCRdb table, and some are missing; sequencing was by immunoSEQ multiplex PCR. The sample comprises roughly 130,000 clones, over 85% of which are singletons, and 0.02% to 0.025% rests with the top ten. The sequencing sample was made of thymus tissue. The receptor source for this set is a boy younger than two with a congenital heart defect but otherwise immunologically healthy.

The rearrangement uses TRBV15 and TRBJ2-3, with D perhaps given as TRBD1 or TRBD2 (8 bases each). Trimming took 0 bases from V and 4 from J, leaving 20 bases between them. The CDR3 length is 18 residues. The germline CDR1 and CDR2 sequences are LNHNV and YYDKDF (reference sequence). CDR3 DNA sequence: TGTGCCACCAGCAGAGACGCGGGAGGACAGGGTAGTTCAGATACGCAGTATTTT. Residues: CATSRDAGGQGSSDTQYF.

V and J are TRBV2 and TRBJ2-4; 9 nucleotides agree with TRBD2. Trimming removed 6 bases from V and 7 bases from J; junction bases left unmatched: 4. Germline CDR1 SNHLY, CDR2 FYNNEI. This CDR3 region has 13 residues. The CDR3 region has the DNA TGTGCCAGCAGCCTGCGGGGGGGCAACATTCAGTACTTC. It translates to CASSLRGGNIQYF.

The V call is TRBV21-1, the J call TRBJ1-6. TRBV21-1 is reported as a pseudogene. The CDR3 extends over 15 amino acids. As DNA, the CDR3 is TGTGCCAGCAGCAAAGGCAGAACTCCTAATTCACCCCTCCACTTT. Translated, it gives CASSKGRTPNSPLHF.